The entry below describes one T cell receptor beta chain. This record comes from a study of blood T cells in healthy people across ages. PCR was performed a second time for roughly 6 to 12 cycles using a sample-barcoded 5' primer and a J-beta primer mix. TCRdb reprocessed the 5' RACE reads with MiXCR, giving one entry per CDR3 protein. This table holds hundreds of thousands of distinct CDR3 sequences, around 68% found once. In germline, CDR1 is DFQATT, CDR2 SNEGSKA (reference sequence). The length of the CDR3 is 13 residues. V was trimmed by 0 bases and J by 6 bases, leaving 12 bases between them. The rearrangement links TRBV20-1 to TRBJ2-7, with D maybe TRBD2 (5 bases). The receptor's source is a young man in good health. The sample taken for sequencing was blood. As DNA, the CDR3 is TGCAGTGCTAGAGATTTACGGGGTACCGAGCAGTACTTC. Its protein product is CSARDLRGTEQYF.